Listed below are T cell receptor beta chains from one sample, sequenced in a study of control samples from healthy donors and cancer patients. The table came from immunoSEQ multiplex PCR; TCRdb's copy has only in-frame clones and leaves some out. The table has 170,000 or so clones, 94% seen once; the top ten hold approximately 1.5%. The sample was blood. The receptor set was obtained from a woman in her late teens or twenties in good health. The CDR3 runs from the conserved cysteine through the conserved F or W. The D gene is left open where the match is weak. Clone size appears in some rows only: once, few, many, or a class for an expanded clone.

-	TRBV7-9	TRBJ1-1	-	CASSRVMNTEAFF	TGTGCCAGCAGTAGGGTGATGAACACTGAAGCTTTCTTT
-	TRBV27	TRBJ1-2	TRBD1	CASSFGSGGDRSIFSYTF	TGTGCCAGCAGTTTCGGATCAGGAGGGGACAGATCGATTTTTAGCTACACCTTC
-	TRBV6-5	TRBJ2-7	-	CASSRRGYEQYF	TGTGCCAGCAGCCGCAGGGGCTACGAGCAGTACTTC
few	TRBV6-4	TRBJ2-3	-	CASSPEWGRTDTQYF	TGTGCCAGCAGTCCAGAATGGGGGCGCACAGATACGCAGTATTTT
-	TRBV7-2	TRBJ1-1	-	CASSFIAANTEAFF	TGTGCCAGCAGCTTTATTGCCGCGAACACTGAAGCTTTCTTT
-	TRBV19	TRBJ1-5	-	CASSSSGNNQPQHF	TGTGCCAGTAGTTCGTCAGGGAACAATCAGCCCCAGCATTTT
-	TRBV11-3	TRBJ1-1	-	CASSLTVDTEAFF	TGTGCCAGCAGCTTAACTGTGGACACTGAAGCTTTCTTT
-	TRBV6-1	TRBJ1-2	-	CASSEGGGWGYGYTF	TGTGCCAGCAGTGAAGGCGGGGGCTGGGGCTATGGCTACACCTTC
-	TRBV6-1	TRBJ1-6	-	CASGGTQDNSPLHF	TGTGCCAGTGGCGGGACGCAAGATAATTCACCCCTCCACTTT
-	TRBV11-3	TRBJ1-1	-	CASSLSGDNTEAFF	TGTGCCAGCAGCTTGTCAGGGGATAACACTGAAGCTTTCTTT
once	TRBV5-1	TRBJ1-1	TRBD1	CASSTQGVTDTEAFF	TGCGCCAGCAGCACTCAGGGGGTAACGGACACTGAAGCTTTCTTT
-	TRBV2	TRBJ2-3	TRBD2	CASNLAGDTDTQYF	TGTGCCAGCAACCTAGCGGGGGACACAGATACGCAGTATTTT
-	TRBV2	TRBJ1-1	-	CASRPTLNTEAFF	TGTGCCAGCAGGCCGACATTGAACACTGAAGCTTTCTTT
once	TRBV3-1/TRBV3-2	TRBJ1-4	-	CASSPDFGGTNEKLFF	TGTGCCAGCAGCCCAGATTTCGGGGGAACTAATGAAAAACTGTTTTTT
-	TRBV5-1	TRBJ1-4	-	CASSRGTKTATNEKLFF	TGCGCCAGCAGCCGGGGGACAAAGACCGCAACTAATGAAAAACTGTTTTTT
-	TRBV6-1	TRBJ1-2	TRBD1	CASSETRDRGNGYTF	TGTGCCAGCAGTGAAACCCGGGACAGGGGAAATGGCTACACCTTC
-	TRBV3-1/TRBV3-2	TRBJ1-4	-	CASSQAGGDDEKLFF	TGTGCCAGCAGCCAAGCTGGAGGAGATGATGAAAAACTGTTTTTT
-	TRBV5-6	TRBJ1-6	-	CASSFGGGINSPLHF	TGTGCCAGCAGCTTTGGGGGAGGGATAAATTCACCCCTCCACTTT
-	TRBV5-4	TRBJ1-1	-	CASSRGGPLEAFF	TGTGCCAGCAGCCGAGGGGGGCCTCTTGAGGCTTTCTTT
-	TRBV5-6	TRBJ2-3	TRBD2	CASSFWTSAPDTQYF	TGTGCCAGCAGCTTTTGGACTAGCGCCCCAGATACGCAGTATTTT
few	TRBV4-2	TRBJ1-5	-	CASSQEVGSGPQHF	TGTGCCAGCAGCCAAGAAGTAGGGTCAGGGCCCCAGCATTTT
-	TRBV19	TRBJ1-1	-	CASSIAWAGTGREAFF	TGTGCCAGTAGTATTGCGTGGGCAGGGACGGGGCGGGAAGCTTTCTTT
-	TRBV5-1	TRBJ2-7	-	CASSPGGGAYEQYF	TGCGCCAGCAGCCCCGGTGGCGGGGCCTACGAGCAGTACTTC
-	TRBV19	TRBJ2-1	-	CASRRTDGPYNEQFF	TGTGCCAGTAGGAGGACTGACGGACCCTACAATGAGCAGTTCTTC
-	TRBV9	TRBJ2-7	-	CASSVGPSAYEQYF	TGTGCCAGCAGCGTAGGGCCCTCGGCTTACGAGCAGTACTTC
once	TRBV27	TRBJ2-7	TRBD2	CASSLLAGEYEQYF	TGTGCCAGCAGTTTGCTAGCGGGAGAATACGAGCAGTACTTC
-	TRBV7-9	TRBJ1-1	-	CASTLERWEGLGPIAFF	TGTGCCAGCACCCTCGAACGATGGGAAGGGTTAGGGCCTATAGCTTTCTTT
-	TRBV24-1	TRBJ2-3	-	CATSDMSSTDTQYF	TGTGCCACCAGTGATATGTCTAGCACAGATACGCAGTATTTT
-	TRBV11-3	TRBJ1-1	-	CASSWGFTEAFF	TGTGCCAGCAGCTGGGGATTCACTGAAGCTTTCTTT
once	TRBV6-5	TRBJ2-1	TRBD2	CASSYSNPSGGGEQFF	TGTGCCAGCAGTTACTCGAATCCTAGCGGGGGTGGGGAGCAGTTCTTC
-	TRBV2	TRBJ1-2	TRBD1	CASSPDRISTF	TGTGCCAGCAGTCCGGACAGGATTAGCACCTTC
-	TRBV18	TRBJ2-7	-	CASSPRDRSYEQYF	TGTGCCAGCTCACCACGAGACAGAAGCTACGAGCAGTACTTC
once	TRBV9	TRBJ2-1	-	CASSVGAEQFF	TGTGCCAGCAGCGTAGGGGCCGAGCAGTTCTTC
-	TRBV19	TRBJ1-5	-	CASSARGDVNQPQHF	TGTGCCAGTAGTGCGAGGGGGGACGTAAATCAGCCCCAGCATTTT
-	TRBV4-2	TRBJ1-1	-	CASSQDRTEAFF	TGTGCCAGCAGCCAAGATCGAACTGAAGCTTTCTTT
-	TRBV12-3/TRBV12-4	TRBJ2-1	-	CASSSEGGEQFF	TGTGCCAGCAGTTCGGAGGGCGGTGAGCAGTTCTTC
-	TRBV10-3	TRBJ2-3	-	CAISVAQGGDTQYF	TGTGCCATCAGTGTTGCGCAGGGTGGAGATACGCAGTATTTT
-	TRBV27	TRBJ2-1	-	CASSSAARQFF	TGTGCCAGCAGTTCGGCCGCAAGGCAGTTCTTC
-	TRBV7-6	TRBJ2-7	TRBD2	CASSLAAGVSYEQYF	TGTGCCAGCAGCTTGGCAGCGGGAGTCTCCTACGAGCAGTACTTC
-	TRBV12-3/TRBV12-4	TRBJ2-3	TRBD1	CASSRDRDTQYF	TGTGCCAGCAGCCGGGACAGAGATACGCAGTATTTT
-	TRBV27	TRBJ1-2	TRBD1	CASRPGTGGVYGYTF	TGTGCCAGCAGGCCCGGGACAGGGGGCGTCTATGGCTACACCTTC
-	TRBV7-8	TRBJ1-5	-	CASSFSSGKDQPQHF	TGTGCCAGCAGCTTCTCGTCAGGGAAGGATCAGCCCCAGCATTTT
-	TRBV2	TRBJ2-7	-	CASMGGISYEQYF	TGTGCCAGCATGGGGGGAATATCCTACGAGCAGTACTTC
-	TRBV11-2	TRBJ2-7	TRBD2	CASRRSGGEQYF	TGTGCCAGCAGACGTTCGGGGGGCGAGCAGTACTTC
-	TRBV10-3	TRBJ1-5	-	CAISESRGGNQPQHF	TGTGCCATCAGTGAGTCGCGGGGGGGCAATCAGCCCCAGCATTTT
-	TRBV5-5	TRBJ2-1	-	CASSLETSERFYNEQFF	TGTGCCAGCAGCTTGGAGACGTCCGAGAGGTTTTACAATGAGCAGTTCTTC
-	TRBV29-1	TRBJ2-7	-	CSVLDRFRGYEQYF	TGCAGCGTGCTAGACAGGTTTAGGGGGTACGAGCAGTACTTC
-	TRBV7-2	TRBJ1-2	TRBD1	CASSSGAGGQGAYYYGYTF	TGTGCCAGCAGCTCGGGCGCAGGGGGACAGGGGGCTTACTACTATGGCTACACCTTC
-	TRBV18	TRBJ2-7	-	CASSPPRAVSNEQYF	TGTGCCAGCTCACCACCGAGGGCGGTCTCCAACGAGCAGTACTTC
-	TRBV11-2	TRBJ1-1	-	CASSLAGALGAFF	TGTGCCAGCAGCTTAGCTGGGGCGCTGGGGGCTTTCTTT
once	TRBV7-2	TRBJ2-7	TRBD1	CASSTLYGQASSYEQYF	TGTGCCAGCAGCACTCTGTATGGACAGGCCAGCTCCTACGAGCAGTACTTC
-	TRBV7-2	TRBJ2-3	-	CASSLMHGRTDTQYF	TGTGCCAGCAGCTTAATGCACGGTCGCACAGATACGCAGTATTTT
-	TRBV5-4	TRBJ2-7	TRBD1	CASSSGTGIGNEQYF	TGTGCCAGCAGCTCGGGGACAGGGATCGGGAACGAGCAGTACTTC
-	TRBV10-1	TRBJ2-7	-	CASSESSHAYEQYF	TGCGCCAGCAGTGAGTCCAGCCATGCCTACGAGCAGTACTTC